This TCR beta chain was observed in a study of blood T cells in healthy people across ages. Study results and caveats: Expanded clonotype shifts may have been confounded, as the donors had an unknown CMV status.

Together with a sample-barcoded 5' primer, a J-beta primer mix was included in a second PCR lasting about 7 to 12 cycles. Template switching added a 12-random-nucleotide identifier to every cDNA molecule. From the 5' RACE reads, TCRdb called clonotypes with MiXCR, one entry per CDR3 protein. Of over 950,000 distinct CDR3 sequences listed, approximately 50% are singletons. A word on this clonotype: What it recognizes is unknown.

Germline V gives CDR1 MDHEN, CDR2 SYDVKM. V shed 4 bases and J 2 bases; nucleotides not matched to a gene: 10. The CDR3 runs 16 residues. The sequencing sample was made of blood. The sequence came from a woman aged 55-69 years in good health. The chain combines TRBV28 with TRBJ2-7; TRBD1 agrees at 8 bases. The CDR3 reads CASSSPDRGPPYEQYF. The CDR3 DNA follows: TGTGCCAGCAGTTCCCCTGACAGGGGTCCTCCCTACGAGCAGTACTTC.